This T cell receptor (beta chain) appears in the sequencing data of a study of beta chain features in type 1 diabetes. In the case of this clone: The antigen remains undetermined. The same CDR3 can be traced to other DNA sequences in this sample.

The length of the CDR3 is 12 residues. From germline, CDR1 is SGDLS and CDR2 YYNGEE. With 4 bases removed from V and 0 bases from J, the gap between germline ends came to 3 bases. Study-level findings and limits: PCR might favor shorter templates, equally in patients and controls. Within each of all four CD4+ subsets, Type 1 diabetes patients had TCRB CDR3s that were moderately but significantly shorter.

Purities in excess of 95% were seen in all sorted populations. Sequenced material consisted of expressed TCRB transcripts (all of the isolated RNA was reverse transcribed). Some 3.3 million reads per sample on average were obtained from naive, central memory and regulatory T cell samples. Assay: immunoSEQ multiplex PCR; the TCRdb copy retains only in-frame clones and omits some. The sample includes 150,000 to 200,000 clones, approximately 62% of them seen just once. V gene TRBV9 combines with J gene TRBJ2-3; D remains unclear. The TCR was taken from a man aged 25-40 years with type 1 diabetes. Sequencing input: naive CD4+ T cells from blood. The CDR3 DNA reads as TGTGCCAGCAGCCCTAGCACAGATACGCAGTATTTT. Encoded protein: CASSPSTDTQYF.